The 27 T cell receptor beta chains given below trace back to one sample, sequenced in a study of CD8+ T cells in alopecia areata. Described treatment: oral pan-JAK inhibitor, 5-10 mg twice daily. RNA was extracted and reverse transcribed into cDNA as the sequencing template. Clones were read by immunoSEQ multiplex PCR, and TCRdb kept only the in-frame ones, dropping some. The sample has about 200,000 clones, more than 30% seen once. The sequencing here drew on CD4+ T cells sorted from blood, taken at approximately week 34, from a patient treated with tofacitinib. These receptor sequences come from a human donor with alopecia areata.

The chain combines TRBV9 with TRBJ2-7; possible D gene TRBD2, 7 bases. CDR1 and CDR2 (germline): SGDLS, YYNGEE. V lost 4 bases to trimming and J lost 5 bases, with 16 bases between them. CDR3 size: 14 residues. In DNA, the CDR3 is TGTGCCAGCAGCCCCGAGGGGGGGCCCAACGAGCAGTACTTC. It encodes CASSPEGGPNEQYF.

Only a few counts were recorded for this clone. J is TRBJ1-1 and V is TRBV7-6; tentatively, D is TRBD1 (6 bases). The germline CDR1 and CDR2 sequences are SGHVS and FNYEAQ. Between the trimmed V and J ends, which lost 5 bases and 2 bases, there was a span of 15 bases. The CDR3 has 15 amino acids. CDR3 in amino acids: CASSPPRGENTEAFF. CDR3 coding DNA: TGTGCCAGCAGCCCTCCCAGGGGAGAAAACACTGAAGCTTTCTTT.

The CDR3 is CASSQDSRGLGAFF. CDR3 coding DNA: TGTGCCAGCAGCCAAGATAGCCGGGGTTTAGGAGCTTTCTTT. The chain carries TRBV14 and TRBJ1-1, with D uncertain. Trimming left V 0 bases short and J 10 bases short, with 15 bases between. The CDR3 is 14 amino acids. Germline values: CDR1 SGHDN, CDR2 FVKESK.

J is TRBJ1-1 and V is TRBV5-6; the D gene is possibly TRBD1 (5 bases). Germline loops: CDR1 SGHDT, CDR2 YYEEEE. Trimming shortened V by 2 bases and J by 5 bases, and 13 bases separated the two germline ends. The length of the CDR3 is 14 residues. CDR3 DNA sequence: TGTGCCAGCAGCTTCGGGGCCGGGAGGACTGAAGCTTTCTTT. It translates to CASSFGAGRTEAFF. The full variable domain, rest sourced from reference TRBV5-6 and TRBJ1-1, is DAGVTQSPTHLIKTRGQQVTLRCSPKSGHDTVSWYQQALGQGPQFIFQYYEEEERQRGNFPDRFSGHQFPNYSSELNVNALLLGDSALYLCASSFGAGRTEAFFGQGTRLTVV.

The CDR3 sequence: CASSPRRGEGQPQHF. CDR3 DNA: TGTGCCAGCAGCCCGCGACGAGGCGAGGGTCAGCCCCAGCATTTT. V gene TRBV7-2 combines with J gene TRBJ1-5; D is ambiguous. V lost 5 bases and J 6 bases, leaving 17 bases between the germline ends. Germline V gene sequence: CDR1 SGHTA, CDR2 FQGNSA. There are 15 residues in the CDR3. Drawing the rest from reference TRBV7-2 and TRBJ1-5, the complete variable domain is GAGVSQSPSNKVTEKGKDVELRCDPISGHTALYWYRQSLGQGLEFLIYFQGNSAPDKSGLPSDRFSAERTGGSVSTLTIQRTQQEDSAVYLCASSPRRGEGQPQHFGDGTRLSIL.

The chain is built from TRBV7-2 and TRBJ2-7, with TRBD2 as a possible D gene (6 bases). The germline V and J ends were trimmed by 5 bases and 2 bases, with 13 bases remaining between them. Per the germline V gene, CDR1 is SGHTA and CDR2 is FQGNSA. The CDR3 consists of 14 residues. This chain's CDR3 is CASSKRTGAYEQYF. The CDR3 DNA follows: TGTGCCAGCAGCAAACGGACGGGAGCCTACGAGCAGTACTTC. The whole variable domain, remainder taken from reference TRBV7-2 and TRBJ2-7, is GAGVSQSPSNKVTEKGKDVELRCDPISGHTALYWYRQSLGQGLEFLIYFQGNSAPDKSGLPSDRFSAERTGGSVSTLTIQRTQQEDSAVYLCASSKRTGAYEQYFGPGTRLTVT.

The genes are TRBV29-1 and TRBJ2-2; D might be TRBD1 (6 bases). The germline V and J ends were trimmed by 4 bases and 3 bases, with 9 bases remaining between them. Germline V gene sequence: CDR1 SQVTM, CDR2 ANQGSEA. This CDR3 contains 13 residues. CDR3 sequence (DNA): TGCAGCGTTGGATCAGGGGACACCGGGGAGCTGTTTTTT. Amino acids: CSVGSGDTGELFF.

This clone came up a few times. The chain links TRBV18 to TRBJ1-6, with a weak D call TRBD1 (5 bases). Germline V lookup: CDR1 KGHSH, CDR2 LQKENI. Trimming left V 2 bases short and J 17 bases short, with 28 bases between. This CDR3 region has 17 residues. CDR3 in DNA: TGTGCCAGCTCACCAGATGCGGGCGGACGGGGGGAAAGGACCTTCCACTTT. It translates to CASSPDAGGRGERTFHF.

This CDR3 reads CASSLEYVSTDTQYF. The CDR3 coding sequence is TGCGCCAGCAGCTTGGAGTACGTGAGCACAGATACGCAGTATTTT. The chain is built from TRBV5-1 and TRBJ2-3; no firm D call. The CDR3 runs to 15 residues. Germline CDR1 and CDR2: SGHRS and YFSETQ. V dropped 0 bases and J dropped 0 bases, with 8 bases sitting between them.

This sequence joins TRBV29-1 and TRBJ2-7; 7 positions agree with TRBD2. V shed 4 bases, J shed 3 bases, and the junction held 3 bases outside the gene matches. The germline V gene encodes CDR1 SQVTM and CDR2 ANQGSEA. The CDR3 extends over 12 amino acids. In nucleotides, the CDR3 is TGCAGCGTTGCGGGAGGCAACTACGAGCAGTACTTC. It is translated as CSVAGGNYEQYF.

The chain has TRBV5-1 and TRBJ1-2, with unresolved D. V lost 0 bases to trimming and J lost 10 bases, with 7 bases between them. The CDR3 is made up of 11 amino acids. The germline gives CDR1 SGHRS, CDR2 YFSETQ. CDR3 DNA sequence: TGCGCCAGCAGCTTGGGGCCGTCCTACACCTTC. Its protein is CASSLGPSYTF.

The chain has TRBV18 and TRBJ1-2, with TRBD1 identical over 8 bases. Trimming took 7 bases from V and 4 from J; bases not matched to a gene: 5. Looked up from germline, CDR1 is KGHSH and CDR2 is LQKENI. The CDR3 contains 13 residues. The CDR3 sequence: CASCPGTGYGYTF. CDR3 in DNA: TGTGCCAGCTGCCCCGGGACAGGCTATGGCTACACCTTC.

The chain is built from TRBV29-1 and TRBJ1-3, with D possibly matching TRBD1 (5 bases). The CDR3 runs 14 residues. The ends were cut back, 5 bases at V and 0 bases at J, with 11 bases in the middle. The germline V gene has CDR1 SQVTM and CDR2 ANQGSEA. The CDR3 here is CSVKQATSGNTIYF. The CDR3 DNA sequence: TGCAGCGTTAAACAGGCAACCTCTGGAAACACCATATATTTT. The full variable domain, its missing parts supplied by reference TRBV29-1 and TRBJ1-3, is SAVISQKPSRDICQRGTSLTIQCQVDSQVTMMFWYRQQPGQSLTLIATANQGSEATYESGFVIDKFPISRPNLTFSTLTVSNMSPEDSSIYLCSVKQATSGNTIYFGEGSWLTVV.

This clone was seen only a few times. J is TRBJ1-5 and V is TRBV6-5, with D unresolved. CDR1 and CDR2 from the germline V gene are MNHEY and SVGAGI. Trimming removed 2 bases from V and 4 bases from J, with 6 bases in between. The CDR3 has 13 residues. The CDR3 DNA follows: TGTGCCAGCAGTTACCTCCGTAATCAGCCCCAGCATTTT. Its translation: CASSYLRNQPQHF.

CDR3 nucleotides: TGTGCCAGCAGCCAAGTCCCGGGATCTAGCACAGATACGCAGTATTTT. Its translation: CASSQVPGSSTDTQYF. V usage is TRBV14 and J usage is TRBJ2-3; D might be TRBD2 (5 bases). This CDR3 has 16 amino acids. The V end was cut by 1 base, the J end by 0 bases, with 11 bases between. Germline-derived CDR1 and CDR2 are SGHDN and FVKESK.

This clone was recorded a few times. The V gene is TRBV4-1, the J gene TRBJ1-5; perhaps TRBD1 as D (5 bases). This CDR3 spans 16 amino acids. Trimming took off 6 bases at V and 0 bases at J, with 15 bases between the two ends. CDR1 and CDR2 from the germline V gene are MGHRA and YSYEKL. The CDR3 DNA follows: TGCGCCAGCAGACCAGGGATGGCGTATAGCAATCAGCCCCAGCATTTT. Its protein product is CASRPGMAYSNQPQHF.

The chain links TRBV30 to TRBJ2-7, with 10 bases lining up with TRBD1. Germline CDR1 and CDR2: GTSNPN and SVGIG (reference sequence). The CDR3 extends over 14 amino acids. J gave up 3 bases and V 3 bases, and 5 bases lay outside the gene matches. CDR3 bases: TGTGCCTGGAGGAGACAGGGGGCAGACTACGAGCAGTACTTC. Its translation is CAWRRQGADYEQYF.

This clone has just a few counts. This chain links TRBV30 with TRBJ1-2, with a weak D call TRBD1 (5 bases). CDR1 and CDR2 from the germline V gene are GTSNPN and SVGIG (reference sequence). Trimming pared 2 bases from V and 4 bases from J, leaving 8 bases between. The CDR3 contains 12 residues. CDR3 sequence reads: CAWSPQAYGYTF. The CDR3 DNA reads as TGTGCCTGGAGTCCACAGGCCTATGGCTACACCTTC.

There are many counts of this clone. The J gene is TRBJ1-2, the V gene TRBV19, with D possibly TRBD1 on 6 matching bases. The CDR3 loop spans 14 amino acids. Trimming shortened V by 6 bases and J by 0 bases, and 11 bases separated the two germline ends. Looked up from germline, CDR1 is LNHDA and CDR2 is SQIVND (reference sequence). The CDR3 region has the DNA TGTGCCAGTAGCAGGGGCCTTGCTAACTATGGCTACACCTTC. Translated, it gives CASSRGLANYGYTF.

V usage is TRBV29-1 and J usage is TRBJ2-3; 8 nucleotides agree with TRBD1. CDR3 size: 13 residues. Germline values: CDR1 SQVTM, CDR2 ANQGSEA. The CDR3 region is CSAQGASTDTQYF. DNA for the CDR3: TGCAGTGCCCAGGGGGCCTCCACAGATACGCAGTATTTT.

The rearrangement uses TRBV10-3 and TRBJ1-5, with D maybe TRBD1 (6 bases). CDR1 is ENHRY and CDR2 is SYGVKD in the germline V gene. CDR3 size: 14 residues. Trimming pared 10 bases from V and 0 bases from J, leaving 13 bases between. Here the CDR3 DNA reads TGTGCCAGGAGGACAGTCCTTAGCAATCAGCCCCAGCATTTT. It encodes CARRTVLSNQPQHF.

This clone was detected only a few times. The chain couples TRBV4-1 to TRBJ1-1; TRBD1 agrees at 7 bases. This CDR3 is 17 amino acids long. J gave up 3 bases and V 0 bases, and 10 bases lay outside the gene matches. The germline V gene encodes CDR1 MGHRA and CDR2 YSYEKL. The CDR3 reads CASSQEQGSGLYTEAFF. The CDR3 DNA is TGCGCCAGCAGCCAAGAACAGGGGTCTGGTCTTTACACTGAAGCTTTCTTT.

This clone was observed a handful of times. V and J are TRBV10-3 and TRBJ2-1; D possibly corresponds to TRBD2 (6 bases). The V and J ends lost 11 bases and 7 bases respectively, with 18 bases between them. CDR3 length equals 13 residues. Germline V gene sequence: CDR1 ENHRY, CDR2 SYGVKD. This chain's CDR3 is CAPGSGRGNEQFF. In DNA form, the CDR3 reads TGTGCCCCCGGGAGTGGAAGGGGAAATGAGCAGTTCTTC.

This clone has just a few counts. The V gene is TRBV2, the J gene TRBJ1-4, with unresolved D. V shed 6 bases and J shed 8 bases, with 7 bases lying between them. This CDR3 is built from 11 residues. Per germline, CDR1 SNHLY and CDR2 FYNNEI. CDR3 region: CASRIEEKLFF. The DNA of the CDR3 is TGTGCCAGCAGAATCGAGGAAAAACTGTTTTTT.

DNA of the CDR3: TGTGCCACCAGCACCGAGATCGGGGGCTCTGGGCAGTACTTC. Amino acids: CATSTEIGGSGQYF. The chain joins TRBV15 to TRBJ2-7; tentatively, D is TRBD1 or TRBD2 (6 bases each). The CDR3 runs to 14 residues. Trimming left V 4 bases short and J 9 bases short, with 19 bases between. Germline-derived CDR1 and CDR2 are LNHNV and YYDKDF (reference sequence).

V usage is TRBV11-2 and J usage is TRBJ2-1; D is uncertain. The CDR3 spans 11 residues. Germline V gene lookup returns CDR1 SGHAT and CDR2 FQNNGV. The germline V and J ends were trimmed by 6 bases and 5 bases, with 5 bases remaining between them. CDR3 DNA sequence: TGTGCCAGCAGTCGTAACAATGAGCAGTTCTTC. As protein: CASSRNNEQFF.

This clone was recorded only once. V is TRBV6-5 and J is TRBJ1-1; D may be TRBD1 (5 bases). V was cut by 0 bases and J by 0 bases, with 11 bases left in between. The CDR3 extends over 16 amino acids. Germline loops: CDR1 MNHEY, CDR2 SVGAGI. The CDR3, as DNA: TGTGCCAGCAGTTACTCGATAACAGGAATGAACACTGAAGCTTTCTTT. Its translation: CASSYSITGMNTEAFF.